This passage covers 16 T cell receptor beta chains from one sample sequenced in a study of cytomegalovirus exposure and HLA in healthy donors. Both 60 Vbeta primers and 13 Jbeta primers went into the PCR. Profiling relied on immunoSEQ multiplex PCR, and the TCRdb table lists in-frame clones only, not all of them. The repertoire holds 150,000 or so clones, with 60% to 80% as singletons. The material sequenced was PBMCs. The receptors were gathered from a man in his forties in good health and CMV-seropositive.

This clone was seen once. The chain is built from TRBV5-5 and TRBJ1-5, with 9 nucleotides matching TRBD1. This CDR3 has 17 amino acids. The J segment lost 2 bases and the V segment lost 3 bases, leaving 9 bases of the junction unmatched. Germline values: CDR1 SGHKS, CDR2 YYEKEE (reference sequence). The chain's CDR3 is CASSSTGGGNRNQPQHF. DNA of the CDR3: TGTGCCAGCAGCTCGACAGGGGGAGGTAATCGCAATCAGCCCCAGCATTTT.

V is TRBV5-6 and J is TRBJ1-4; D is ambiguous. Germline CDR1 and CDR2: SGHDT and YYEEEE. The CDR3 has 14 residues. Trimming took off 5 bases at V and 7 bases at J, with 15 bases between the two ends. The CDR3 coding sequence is TGTGCCAGCAGTTCACAGACGTCCGGTGAAAAACTGTTTTTT. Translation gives CASSSQTSGEKLFF. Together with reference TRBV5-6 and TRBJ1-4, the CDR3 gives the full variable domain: DAGVTQSPTHLIKTRGQQVTLRCSPKSGHDTVSWYQQALGQGPQFIFQYYEEEERQRGNFPDRFSGHQFPNYSSELNVNALLLGDSALYLCASSSQTSGEKLFFGSGTQLSVL.

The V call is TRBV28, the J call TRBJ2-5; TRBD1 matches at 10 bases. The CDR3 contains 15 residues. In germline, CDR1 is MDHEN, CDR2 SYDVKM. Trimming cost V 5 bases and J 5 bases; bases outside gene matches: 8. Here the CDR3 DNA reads TGTGCCAGCAGTGACGACAGGGGGCGGAGGGAGACCCAGTACTTC. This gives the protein CASSDDRGRRETQYF.

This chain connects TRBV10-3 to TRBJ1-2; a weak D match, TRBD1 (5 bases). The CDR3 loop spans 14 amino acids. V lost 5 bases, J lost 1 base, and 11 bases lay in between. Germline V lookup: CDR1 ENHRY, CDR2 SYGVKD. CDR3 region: CAISTSGGNYGYTF. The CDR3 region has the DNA TGTGCCATCAGTACCTCGGGGGGTAACTATGGCTACACCTTC.

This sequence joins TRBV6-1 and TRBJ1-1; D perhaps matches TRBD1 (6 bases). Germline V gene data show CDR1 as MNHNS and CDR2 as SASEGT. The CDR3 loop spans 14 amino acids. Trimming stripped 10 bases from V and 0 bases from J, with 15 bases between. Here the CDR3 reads CAITLRGLNTEAFF. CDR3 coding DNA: TGTGCCATCACGCTCAGGGGACTGAACACTGAAGCTTTCTTT.

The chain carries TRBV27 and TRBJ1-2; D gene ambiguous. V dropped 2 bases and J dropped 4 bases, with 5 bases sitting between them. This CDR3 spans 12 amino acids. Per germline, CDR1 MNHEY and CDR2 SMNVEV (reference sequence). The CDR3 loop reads CASSLRGYGYTF. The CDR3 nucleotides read TGTGCCAGCAGTTTACGGGGCTATGGCTACACCTTC.

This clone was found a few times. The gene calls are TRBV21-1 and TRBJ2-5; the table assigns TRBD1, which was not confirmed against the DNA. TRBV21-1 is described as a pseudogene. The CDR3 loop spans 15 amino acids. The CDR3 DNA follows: TGTGCCAGCAGCAAAGGACCTGACAGGGGAAAGACCCAGTACTTC. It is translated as CASSKGPDRGKTQYF.

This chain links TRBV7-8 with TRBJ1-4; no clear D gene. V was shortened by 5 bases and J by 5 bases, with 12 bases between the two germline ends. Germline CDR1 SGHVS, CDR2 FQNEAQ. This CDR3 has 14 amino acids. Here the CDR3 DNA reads TGTGCCAGCAGCCGTCGGGATATAAATGAAAAACTGTTTTTT. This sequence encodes CASSRRDINEKLFF.

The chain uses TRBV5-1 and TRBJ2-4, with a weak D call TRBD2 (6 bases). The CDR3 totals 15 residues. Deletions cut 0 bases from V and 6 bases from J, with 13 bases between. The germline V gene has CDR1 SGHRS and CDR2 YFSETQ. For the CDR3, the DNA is TGCGCCAGCAGCTTGGGGGAGGCCGCCGGAAACATTCAGTACTTC. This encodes CASSLGEAAGNIQYF. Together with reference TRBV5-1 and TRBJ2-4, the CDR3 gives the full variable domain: KAGVTQTPRYLIKTRGQQVTLSCSPISGHRSVSWYQQTPGQGLQFLFEYFSETQRNKGNFPGRFSGRQFSNSRSEMNVSTLELGDSALYLCASSLGEAAGNIQYFGAGTRLSVL.

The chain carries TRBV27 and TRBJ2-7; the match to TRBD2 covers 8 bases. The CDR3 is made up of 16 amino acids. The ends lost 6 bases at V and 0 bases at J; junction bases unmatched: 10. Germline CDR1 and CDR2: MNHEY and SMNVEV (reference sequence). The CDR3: CASRSLGGASSYEQYF. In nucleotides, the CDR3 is TGTGCCAGCAGATCCCTCGGGGGGGCAAGCTCCTACGAGCAGTACTTC.

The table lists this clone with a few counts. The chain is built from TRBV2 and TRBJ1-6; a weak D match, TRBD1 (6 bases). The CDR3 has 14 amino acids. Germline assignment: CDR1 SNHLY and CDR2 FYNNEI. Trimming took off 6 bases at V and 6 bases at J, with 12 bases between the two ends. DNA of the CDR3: TGTGCCAGCAGGCCCGGGACAAGTAATTCACCCCTCCACTTT. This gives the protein CASRPGTSNSPLHF.

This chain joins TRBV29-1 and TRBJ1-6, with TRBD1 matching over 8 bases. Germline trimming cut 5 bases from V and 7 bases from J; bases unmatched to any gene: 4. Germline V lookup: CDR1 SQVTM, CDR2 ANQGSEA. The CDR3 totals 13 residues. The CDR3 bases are TGCAGCGTTCTCTACAGGGGGAATTCACCCCTCCACTTT. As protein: CSVLYRGNSPLHF.

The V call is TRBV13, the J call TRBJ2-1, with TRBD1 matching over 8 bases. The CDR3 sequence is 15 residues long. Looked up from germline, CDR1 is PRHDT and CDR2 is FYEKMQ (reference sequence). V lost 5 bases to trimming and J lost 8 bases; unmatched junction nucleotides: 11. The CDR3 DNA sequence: TGTGCCAGCAGCCTCTGGACAGGGCGGTTGGATGAGCAGTTCTTC. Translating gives CASSLWTGRLDEQFF.

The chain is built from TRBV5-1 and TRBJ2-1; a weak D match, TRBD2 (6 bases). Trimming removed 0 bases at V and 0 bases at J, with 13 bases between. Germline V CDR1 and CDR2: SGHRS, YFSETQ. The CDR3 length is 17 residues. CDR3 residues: CASSLAKGTGSYNEQFF. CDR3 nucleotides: TGCGCCAGCAGCTTGGCCAAGGGGACTGGCTCCTACAATGAGCAGTTCTTC.

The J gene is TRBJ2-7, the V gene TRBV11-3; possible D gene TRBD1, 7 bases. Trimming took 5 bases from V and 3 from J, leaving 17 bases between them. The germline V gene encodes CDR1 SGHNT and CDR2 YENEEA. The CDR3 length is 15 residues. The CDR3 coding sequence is TGTGCCAGCAGCCGAGGCGGGACAGCCTACTACGAGCAGTACTTC. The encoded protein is CASSRGGTAYYEQYF.

This CDR3 is CASSPGGLNTEAFF. The DNA for the CDR3 is TGTGCCAGCAGCCCGGGGGGACTGAACACTGAAGCTTTCTTT. The J gene is TRBJ1-1, the V gene TRBV7-3; perhaps TRBD1 as D (5 bases). The germline CDR1 and CDR2 sequences are SGHTA and FQGTGA. Deletions cut 5 bases from V and 0 bases from J, with 10 bases between. There are 14 residues in the CDR3. The full variable domain, completed using reference TRBV7-3 and TRBJ1-1, is GAGVSQTPSNKVTEKGKYVELRCDPISGHTALYWYRQSLGQGPEFLIYFQGTGAADDSGLPNDRFFAVRPEGSVSTLKIQRTERGDSAVYLCASSPGGLNTEAFFGQGTRLTVV.